This is a list of T cell receptor beta chains from one sample in a study of blood T cells in healthy people across ages. One entry per CDR3 protein results from TCRdb running MiXCR on the 5' RACE reads. The sample lists hundreds of thousands of distinct CDR3 sequences; roughly 20% were seen once. The sequenced material came from blood. The receptors were sampled from a man between 65 and 85 years old in good health. Both conserved end residues are part of each CDR3. The D gene is left open where the match is weak. Only part of the rows carry a size: once, few, many, or a class if the clone is expanded.

D gene	V gene	clone size	CDR3 length	J gene	CDR3 DNA	CDR3 protein
NA	TRBV2	NA	14	TRBJ2-2	TGTGCCAGCAGTGATACCTCGCTCACCGGGGAGCTGTTTTTT	CASSDTSLTGELFF
TRBD1	TRBV20-1	few	16	TRBJ1-2	TGCAGTGCTAACCTAGGACAGGGGGCTTTCGGCTATGGCTACACCTTC	CSANLGQGAFGYGYTF
TRBD2	TRBV5-1	NA	15	TRBJ2-1	TGCGCCAGCAGCTTAGAGGGACTAGCGGGAATTGAGCAGTTCTTC	CASSLEGLAGIEQFF
TRBD2	TRBV11-2	few	14	TRBJ2-5	TGTGCCAGCAGCTCTCTAGCGGGAAAAGAGACCCAGTACTTC	CASSSLAGKETQYF
NA	TRBV3-1	NA	15	TRBJ2-1	TGTGCCAGCAGCCAAGCAGCGGAGTCCTACAATGAGCAGTTCTTC	CASSQAAESYNEQFF
NA	TRBV7-9	NA	13	TRBJ2-3	TGTGCCAGCAGCTTCGGACTGGGAGATACGCAGTATTTT	CASSFGLGDTQYF
NA	TRBV5-1	many	15	TRBJ2-1	TGCGCCAGCAGCTCCGGGGCTAGCCTATACAATGAGCAGTTCTTC	CASSSGASLYNEQFF
NA	TRBV4-2	few	14	TRBJ1-1	TGTGCCAGCAGCCAAGAGTCCGGGATCCCTGAAGCTTTCTTT	CASSQESGIPEAFF
TRBD1	TRBV19	NA	15	TRBJ2-1	TGTGCCAGTAGGCAGACAGGGAGCTCCTACAATGAGCAGTTCTTC	CASRQTGSSYNEQFF
NA	TRBV12-5	few	14	TRBJ2-7	TGTGCTAGTACTGGGAGACCACCGTCCGGGGAGCAGTACTTC	CASTGRPPSGEQYF
TRBD2	TRBV20-1	NA	13	TRBJ2-1	TGCAGTGCCACCTCGGGACTAGCAAATGAGCAGTTCTTC	CSATSGLANEQFF
NA	TRBV5-1	NA	13	TRBJ2-1	TGCGCCAGCAGCTACCCTTACAACAATGAGCAGTTCTTC	CASSYPYNNEQFF
TRBD1	TRBV9	NA	15	TRBJ1-4	TGTGCCAGCAGCGTAGAAGGGGGCGGGTATGAAAAACTGTTTTTT	CASSVEGGGYEKLFF
NA	TRBV12-3/TRBV12-4	few	14	TRBJ2-4	TGTGCCAGCAGGCCTGCGGTAGCTGGAAACATTCAGTACTTC	CASRPAVAGNIQYF
TRBD1	TRBV20-1	few	15	TRBJ2-1	TGCAGTGCAACCTCGACAGGGAACAATTACAATGAGCAGTTCTTC	CSATSTGNNYNEQFF
NA	TRBV6-1	NA	15	TRBJ1-5	TGTGCCAGCAGTTCTCAATGGACCTCCAATCAGCCCCAGCATTTT	CASSSQWTSNQPQHF
TRBD1	TRBV9	few	15	TRBJ2-1	TGTGCCATCAGCGCCCGGGACAGGGATTACAATGAGCAGTTCTTC	CAISARDRDYNEQFF
TRBD2	TRBV25-1	few	16	TRBJ2-2	TGTGCCAGCAGGACGTCGGGGGGGAGCAACACCGGGGAGCTGTTTTTT	CASRTSGGSNTGELFF
TRBD2	TRBV7-2	many	15	TRBJ2-5	TGTGCCAGCAGCGAGAGACTAGCGGGAGTGGAGACCCAGTACTTC	CASSERLAGVETQYF
TRBD2	TRBV12-3/TRBV12-4	few	19	TRBJ2-5	TGTGCCAGCAGTCCTATCGGCATGGGACTAGCGGGAGATGAGGAGACCCAGTACTTC	CASSPIGMGLAGDEETQYF
TRBD1	TRBV29-1	many	11	TRBJ1-4	TGCAGCGTCACAGGGGGCGAAAAACTGTTTTTT	CSVTGGEKLFF
TRBD1	TRBV29-1	NA	14	TRBJ2-7	TGCAGCGTTGTCCCCGGGACAGGGGACTACGAGCAGTACTTC	CSVVPGTGDYEQYF
NA	TRBV6-2/TRBV6-3	NA	15	TRBJ2-1	TGTGCCAGCAGCAACACAGGCCACTCCTACAATGAGCAGTTCTTC	CASSNTGHSYNEQFF
NA	TRBV10-3	NA	16	TRBJ1-6	TGTGCCATCAGTGAGATTGTACAGAAATATAATTCACCCCTCCACTTT	CAISEIVQKYNSPLHF
TRBD1	TRBV6-6	few	15	TRBJ2-7	TGTGCCAGCAGTCTAGGGACAGGGCGCACCTACGAGCAGTACTTC	CASSLGTGRTYEQYF
TRBD1	TRBV28	few	13	TRBJ1-2	TGTGCCAGCAGAGAGACAGGGAACTATGGCTACACCTTC	CASRETGNYGYTF
NA	TRBV7-2	NA	13	TRBJ2-1	TGTGCCAGCAGCTTAACAGGTCAAAATGAGCAGTTCTTC	CASSLTGQNEQFF
NA	TRBV25-1	NA	12	TRBJ2-1	TGTGCCAGCAGTGATGGCACCCAGGAGCAGTTCTTC	CASSDGTQEQFF
NA	TRBV14	NA	12	TRBJ2-3	TGTGCCAGCAGCCAATATCAAGATACGCAGTATTTT	CASSQYQDTQYF
NA	TRBV7-9	NA	14	TRBJ1-1	TGTGCCAGCAGCTCCCAGGTTGGGAACACTGAAGCTTTCTTT	CASSSQVGNTEAFF
NA	TRBV6-6	NA	14	TRBJ2-7	TGTGCCAGCACTGTTTCGGGGCGCTCCTACGAGCAGTACTTC	CASTVSGRSYEQYF
TRBD1	TRBV12-3/TRBV12-4	NA	13	TRBJ1-4	TGTGCCAGCAGGCCAGGGGGCAAGGAAAAACTGTTTTTT	CASRPGGKEKLFF
NA	TRBV29-1	many	13	TRBJ1-1	TGCAGCGTTGAGGGAAGGGCGAACACTGAAGCTTTCTTT	CSVEGRANTEAFF
NA	TRBV2	NA	14	TRBJ1-5	TGTGCCAGCAGTGATCATAGGGGAGGACAGCCCCAGCATTTT	CASSDHRGGQPQHF
NA	TRBV5-1	NA	16	TRBJ1-2	TGCGCCAGCAGCTTGCGCTCGAACCCCTCTAACTATGGCTACACCTTC	CASSLRSNPSNYGYTF
NA	TRBV29-1	NA	13	TRBJ2-7	TGCAGCGTTACGACGGTGAGCTCCTACGAGCAGTACTTC	CSVTTVSSYEQYF
NA	TRBV4-1	NA	16	TRBJ1-2	TGCGCCAGCAGCCAAGAGGTTTCCAGGGCTAACTATGGCTACACCTTC	CASSQEVSRANYGYTF
NA	TRBV5-5	NA	15	TRBJ1-1	TGTGCCAGCAGCTTGATGGGCGCAATGAACACTGAAGCTTTCTTT	CASSLMGAMNTEAFF
TRBD2	TRBV12-3/TRBV12-4	many	14	TRBJ2-1	TGTGCCAGCAGACTAGCGAGCTCCTACAATGAGCAGTTCTTC	CASRLASSYNEQFF
TRBD1	TRBV5-1	NA	14	TRBJ1-4	TGCGCCAGCAGTCAAGGGGGCGGGAGTGAAAAACTGTTTTTT	CASSQGGGSEKLFF
TRBD2	TRBV29-1	NA	15	TRBJ2-7	TGCAGCGTTGGGGGACTAGCGGGAGCCTCCTACGAGCAGTACTTC	CSVGGLAGASYEQYF
NA	TRBV4-1	few	15	TRBJ2-7	TGCGCCAGCAGCCAAGGGAAACTTGACTTCTACGAGCAGTACTTC	CASSQGKLDFYEQYF
TRBD1	TRBV11-2	NA	15	TRBJ1-1	TGTGCCAGCAGCGTAAGGACAGGGCCGAACACTGAAGCTTTCTTT	CASSVRTGPNTEAFF
NA	TRBV20-1	NA	14	TRBJ1-5	TGCAGTGCGCCCGCTACAGGGTCAGGCGGGCCCCAGCATTTT	CSAPATGSGGPQHF
NA	TRBV30	few	14	TRBJ2-4	TGTGCCTGGAGTGTCAATCTAGCCAAAAACATTCAGTACTTC	CAWSVNLAKNIQYF
NA	TRBV5-1	NA	16	TRBJ2-6	TGCGCCAGCAGCTTGGGACGGAACTCTGGGGCCAACGTCCTGACTTTC	CASSLGRNSGANVLTF
NA	TRBV3-1	many	16	TRBJ2-3	TGTGCCAGCAGCCGAGCCGGGACACAAAGCACAGATACGCAGTATTTT	CASSRAGTQSTDTQYF
NA	TRBV9	NA	15	TRBJ1-4	TGTGCCAGCAGCGTAGGTGGACTATCTAATGAAAAACTGTTTTTT	CASSVGGLSNEKLFF
NA	TRBV18	NA	18	TRBJ2-1	TGTGCCAGCTCACCGGGACTGGGAGGAGGGCCGGGTTACAATGAGCAGTTCTTC	CASSPGLGGGPGYNEQFF
NA	TRBV10-2	few	15	TRBJ1-1	TGCGCCAGCATCTTTACAGGGACATTGAACACTGAAGCTTTCTTT	CASIFTGTLNTEAFF